The 25 T cell receptor beta chains presented below share a single source sample, sequenced in a study of blood T cells in healthy people across ages. A second PCR of about 7 to 11 cycles used a sample-barcoded 5' primer and a J-beta primer mix. Using its own MiXCR run on the 5' RACE reads, TCRdb lists one record per CDR3 protein. The sample includes about 680,000 distinct CDR3 sequences, around 45% of them seen just once. The sample was blood. All receptors derive from a woman aged 55 to 70 in good health.

Concerning this clonotype itself: One base away lies a much larger clone, so this may be a sequencing read error. J is TRBJ2-3 and V is TRBV9, with 8 bases identical to TRBD2. The CDR3 contains 13 residues. In germline, CDR1 is SGDLS, CDR2 YYNGEE. Germline trimming cut 6 bases from V and 5 bases from J; bases unmatched to any gene: 5. In nucleotides, the CDR3 is TGTGCCAGCAATAGCGGGATAGGAGATACGCAGTATTTT. The encoded protein is CASNSGIGDTQYF.

The V and J genes are TRBV5-5 and TRBJ2-1; D possibly corresponds to TRBD2 (6 bases). The germline V gene has CDR1 SGHKS and CDR2 YYEKEE (reference sequence). CDR3 length: 12 residues. Trimming removed 1 base at V and 10 bases at J, with 9 bases between. The CDR3 region has the DNA TGTGCCAGCAGCTTGACTAGCACCGAGCAGTTCTTC. Its translation is CASSLTSTEQFF.

V and J are TRBV10-3 and TRBJ2-1; 7 bases agree with TRBD2. The J call may be mistaken, given a closer DNA end match to TRBJ2-7. The CDR3 is 15 amino acids. Germline V gene data show CDR1 as ENHRY and CDR2 as SYGVKD. The CDR3 protein is CAISGAGPSYNEQYF. CDR3 bases: TGTGCCATCAGTGGAGCGGGGCCCTCCTACAATGAGCAGTACTTC.

The chain has TRBV7-2 and TRBJ2-1; D gene unclear. This CDR3 is built from 11 residues. CDR1 is SGHTA, CDR2 FQGNSA, per germline. The V gene lost 5 bases and the J gene lost 9 bases, with 8 bases spanning the gap. In DNA form, the CDR3 reads TGTGCCAGCAGCAGGACCACTGAGCAGTTCTTC. Translated: CASSRTTEQFF. Drawing the rest from reference TRBV7-2 and TRBJ2-1, the complete variable domain is GAGVSQSPSNKVTEKGKDVELRCDPISGHTALYWYRQSLGQGLEFLIYFQGNSAPDKSGLPSDRFSAERTGGSVSTLTIQRTQQEDSAVYLCASSRTTEQFFGPGTRLTVL.

In its sample, this clonotype was seen a few times. The chain uses TRBV28 and TRBJ2-3; D call uncertain. The CDR3 is 16 amino acids. Germline CDR1 MDHEN, CDR2 SYDVKM. Between the trimmed V and J ends, which lost 6 bases and 2 bases, there was a span of 18 bases. DNA for the CDR3: TGTGCCAGCAGCCTTTGGGCCTTCCCCGACACAGATACGCAGTATTTT. This sequence encodes CASSLWAFPDTDTQYF.

This clonotype was counted between two and nine times. The chain has TRBV20-1 and TRBJ2-7; D possibly corresponds to TRBD1 (6 bases). Germline lookup yields CDR1 DFQATT and CDR2 SNEGSKA (reference sequence). This CDR3 is built from 14 residues. Between the trimmed V and J ends, which lost 0 bases and 4 bases, there was a span of 13 bases. Written as DNA, the CDR3 is TGCAGTGCTAGAGATCGGACAGCCGGGTACGAGCAGTACTTC. Amino acid sequence: CSARDRTAGYEQYF.

The chain combines TRBV10-2 with TRBJ1-1, with a weak D call TRBD1 (5 bases). In germline, CDR1 is WSHSY, CDR2 SAAADI. V was pared by 6 bases and J by 4 bases, with 12 bases between. The CDR3 runs to 13 residues. The CDR3: CASRDRGVTEAFF. The DNA of the CDR3 is TGCGCCAGCAGAGACAGAGGAGTCACTGAAGCTTTCTTT.

The chain combines TRBV10-3 with TRBJ2-5; a possible D gene is TRBD1 (5 bases). In germline, CDR1 is ENHRY, CDR2 SYGVKD. Trimming stripped 0 bases from V and 2 bases from J, with 13 bases between. The CDR3 is 16 amino acids. The DNA for the CDR3 is TGTGCCATCAGTGAGTCGACCACAGGCGGTCAAGAGACCCAGTACTTC. Residues: CAISESTTGGQETQYF.

This clonotype showed up just a few times. The gene calls are TRBV12-3 or TRBV12-4 and TRBJ2-2; 8 bases are shared with TRBD2. V gave up 8 bases and J gave up 1 base; unmatched junction bases: 3. The CDR3 extends over 14 amino acids. This CDR3 is CASGREGNTGELFF. The CDR3 DNA sequence: TGTGCCAGCGGTCGGGAGGGGAACACCGGGGAGCTGTTTTTT.

This clonotype appeared a few times. The chain has TRBV7-3 and TRBJ1-2; D remains ambiguous. The CDR3 totals 13 residues. V was cut by 1 base and J by 7 bases, with 10 bases left in between. Germline CDR1 and CDR2: SGHTA and FQGTGA. The chain's CDR3 is CASSLSGGVGYTF. CDR3 DNA sequence: TGTGCCAGCAGCTTAAGCGGCGGGGTTGGCTACACCTTC.

A few counts support this clonotype. This chain connects TRBV25-1 to TRBJ1-5; D possibly corresponds to TRBD1 (5 bases). The length of the CDR3 is 13 residues. V was cut by 6 bases and J by 2 bases, with 8 bases left in between. Per germline, CDR1 MGHDK and CDR2 SYGVNS. The CDR3 sequence is CASRGQGNQPQHF. CDR3 in DNA: TGTGCCAGCAGGGGGCAGGGCAATCAGCCCCAGCATTTT. Variable domain in full (rest from reference TRBV25-1 and TRBJ1-5): EADIYQTPRYLVIGTGKKITLECSQTMGHDKMYWYQQDPGMELHLIHYSYGVNSTEKGDLSSESTVSRIRTEHFPLTLESARPSHTSQYLCASRGQGNQPQHFGDGTRLSIL.

This chain joins TRBV6-5 and TRBJ2-7; maybe TRBD2 (5 bases). V lost 0 bases to trimming and J lost 3 bases, with 15 bases between them. Germline V gives CDR1 MNHEY, CDR2 SVGAGI. There are 16 residues in the CDR3. CDR3 in amino acids: CASSYSSGAGSYEQYF. The DNA for the CDR3 is TGTGCCAGCAGTTACTCTTCTGGTGCGGGTAGCTACGAGCAGTACTTC.

This chain joins TRBV28 and TRBJ2-7, with 8 bases identical to TRBD2. Germline values: CDR1 MDHEN, CDR2 SYDVKM. The trim removed 6 bases at V and 6 bases at J, leaving 13 bases unmatched. The CDR3 contains 15 residues. CDR3 loop: CASRSPGSGTPEQYF. The CDR3 nucleotides read TGTGCCAGCAGGTCCCCTGGTAGCGGGACACCCGAGCAGTACTTC.

The gene calls are TRBV28 and TRBJ1-5; weak D call: TRBD1 (6 bases). The V gene lost 7 bases and the J gene lost 8 bases, with 24 bases spanning the gap. The V gene's germline CDR1 is MDHEN and CDR2 SYDVKM. The CDR3 extends over 16 amino acids. The CDR3 region has the DNA TGTGCCAGCATCACCCAGGCGGCAGGGACAATCGAGCCCCAGCATTTT. Residues: CASITQAAGTIEPQHF.

This sequence joins TRBV29-1 and TRBJ2-7; D is unclear. The CDR3 totals 13 residues. The ends were cut back, 1 base at V and 2 bases at J, with 9 bases in the middle. CDR1 is SQVTM and CDR2 is ANQGSEA in the germline V gene. CDR3 loop: CSVEAGHPYEQYF. CDR3 nucleotide sequence: TGCAGCGTTGAAGCCGGCCATCCCTACGAGCAGTACTTC.

This clonotype was seen once. The gene calls are TRBV24-1 and TRBJ2-5, with unresolved D. V lost 1 base, J lost 11 bases, and 16 bases lay in between. There are 14 residues in the CDR3. CDR1 is KGHDR and CDR2 is SFDVKD in the germline V gene. CDR3 nucleotides: TGTGCCACCAGTGATTTCGGCAGCAACAATGAGCAGTACTTC. It encodes CATSDFGSNNEQYF.

The table lists this clonotype with many counts. The CDR3: CASRPTGTSITDTQYF. DNA for the CDR3: TGTGCCAGCAGACCTACCGGGACATCCATCACAGATACGCAGTATTTT. The chain links TRBV12-3 or TRBV12-4 to TRBJ2-3; maybe TRBD1 (6 bases). This CDR3 comprises 16 residues. V lost 6 bases, J lost 2 bases, and 18 bases lay in between.

The chain recombines TRBV10-3 with TRBJ2-5; TRBD1 or TRBD2 may be the D gene (6 bases each). Trimming stripped 10 bases from V and 11 bases from J, with 23 bases between. Germline V gives CDR1 ENHRY, CDR2 SYGVKD. The CDR3 contains 13 residues. The DNA for the CDR3 is TGTGCCACCGGCCGCAGGGAAAGGGGGGAGCAGTACTTC. Translation: CATGRRERGEQYF.

V is TRBV7-2 and J is TRBJ2-7; D call uncertain. Trimming shortened V by 2 bases and J by 3 bases, and 8 bases separated the two germline ends. The germline V gene encodes CDR1 SGHTA and CDR2 FQGNSA. The CDR3 is 13 residues long. The CDR3 loop is CASSLNRRYEQYF. The CDR3 DNA reads as TGTGCCAGCAGCTTAAACAGACGCTACGAGCAGTACTTC.

This CDR3 reads CASSQVSEGRKTQYF. In DNA, the CDR3 is TGTGCCAGCAGCCAAGTGAGTGAGGGCCGGAAGACCCAGTACTTC. This sequence joins TRBV14 and TRBJ2-5; tentatively, D is TRBD2 (5 bases). Germline V CDR1 and CDR2: SGHDN, FVKESK. The CDR3 extends over 15 amino acids. V shed 1 base and J shed 6 bases, with 15 bases lying between them.

The chain combines TRBV29-1 with TRBJ2-5, with D perhaps TRBD2 (6 bases). Germline CDR1 and CDR2: SQVTM and ANQGSEA. The CDR3 totals 13 residues. The V end lost 4 bases, the J end lost 4 bases, and 13 bases lay between the germline ends. The CDR3 coding sequence is TGCAGCGTTGCCGCGGGGACTCGAGAGACCCAGTACTTC. It codes for CSVAAGTRETQYF. Full variable domain (missing parts from reference TRBV29-1 and TRBJ2-5): SAVISQKPSRDICQRGTSLTIQCQVDSQVTMMFWYRQQPGQSLTLIATANQGSEATYESGFVIDKFPISRPNLTFSTLTVSNMSPEDSSIYLCSVAAGTRETQYFGPGTRLLVL.

The chain combines TRBV5-1 with TRBJ2-5; D remains unclear. CDR1 is SGHRS and CDR2 is YFSETQ in the germline V gene. The V gene lost 2 bases and the J gene lost 1 base, with 12 bases spanning the gap. CDR3 length equals 15 residues. This chain's CDR3 is CASSFSGKGQETQYF. The CDR3 DNA follows: TGCGCCAGCAGCTTCTCGGGCAAGGGCCAAGAGACCCAGTACTTC.

There are many counts of this clonotype. The chain joins TRBV5-1 to TRBJ2-1, with TRBD2 matching 9 bases. This CDR3 region has 14 residues. Germline-derived CDR1 and CDR2 are SGHRS and YFSETQ. V lost 2 bases, J lost 6 bases, and 3 bases stayed unmatched. The CDR3 DNA reads as TGCGCCAGCAGCTTACTAGCGGGTGGCAATGAGCAGTTCTTC. Its translation is CASSLLAGGNEQFF.

In its sample, this clonotype was seen a few times. The CDR3 region is CASSPQRSFLYGYTF. The CDR3, as DNA: TGTGCCAGCAGCCCCCAGAGATCGTTCCTCTATGGCTACACCTTC. The chain carries TRBV6-2 or TRBV6-3 and TRBJ1-2; D call uncertain. V was clipped by 6 bases and J by 4 bases, with 18 bases between them. Germline-derived CDR1 and CDR2 are MNHEY and SVGEGT. The CDR3 contains 15 residues.

The chain carries TRBV28 and TRBJ2-4; 10 nucleotides align to TRBD2. The better agreement between TRBJ2-7 and the DNA end casts doubt on the J call. The germline V gene has CDR1 MDHEN and CDR2 SYDVKM. This CDR3 spans 15 amino acids. In DNA form, the CDR3 reads TGTGCCAGCAATCGAGACGCTAGCGGGAGTTTCGAGCAGTACTTC. It specifies CASNRDASGSFEQYF.